This section outlines one T cell receptor (beta chain) sequence together with its context. Its antigen is not known. These data belong to a study of T cell responses to AZD1222 COVID-19 vaccine. Study outcomes and limitations: Spike-specific TCR breadth rose after two AZD1222 doses, and depth rose as well. The study reported that nearly half of spike-specific TCRs target unmutated variant regions. Females outnumbered males among donors, who were mostly white British; clonal diversity was possibly underestimated.

Profiled with immunoSEQ multiplex PCR; TCRdb holds only in-frame clones, not every one. The table has fewer than 120,000 clones, about four fifths seen once. Trimming shortened V by 5 bases and J by 5 bases, and 18 bases separated the two germline ends. Germline assignment: CDR1 SGHVS and CDR2 FQNEAQ. The CDR3 covers 15 residues. This receptor was taken from an adult in good health. This rearrangement joins TRBV7-8 to TRBJ1-2; perhaps TRBD1 as D (5 bases). Sequences were derived from peripheral blood, sampled on day 0 of AZD1222 vaccination. CDR3 sequence reads: CASSPSGTENYGYTF. The CDR3 region has the DNA TGTGCCAGCAGCCCCTCCGGGACGGAAAATTATGGCTACACCTTC.